A selection of T cell receptor beta chains follows, all from one sample in a study of T cell repertoires in aging, cancer and after chemotherapy. TCRdb itself ran the multiplex PCR reads through MiXCR, one entry per CDR3 protein. The data contain approximately 3,700 distinct CDR3 sequences, roughly 29% of them singletons. What was sequenced was blood. These receptors came from a human donor with a solid tumor. Each CDR3 is given with its conserved first and last residue. The order of the fields is V gene, J gene, clone size, CDR3 protein. Clone size appears in some rows only: once, few, many, or a class for an expanded clone.

v_call: TRBV7-9
j_call: TRBJ2-2
clone_size: -
cdr3_aa: CASSLARLAGELFF

v_call: TRBV19
j_call: TRBJ2-2
clone_size: -
cdr3_aa: CASSISSGVTGELFF

v_call: TRBV19
j_call: TRBJ1-4
clone_size: -
cdr3_aa: CASRGRGREKLFF

v_call: TRBV30
j_call: TRBJ2-1
clone_size: medium-sized
cdr3_aa: CAWGIPGLAGAEGEQFF

v_call: TRBV6-4
j_call: TRBJ2-1
clone_size: -
cdr3_aa: CASSDSAGSYNEQFF

v_call: TRBV6-5
j_call: TRBJ1-1
clone_size: -
cdr3_aa: CASSYSGADTKAFF

v_call: TRBV19
j_call: TRBJ1-5
clone_size: few
cdr3_aa: CASSRGQIPNQPQHF

v_call: TRBV12-3/TRBV12-4
j_call: TRBJ1-1
clone_size: -
cdr3_aa: CASSPDRVSEAFF

v_call: TRBV6-5
j_call: TRBJ2-2
clone_size: medium-sized
cdr3_aa: CASSYSPSRSGELFF

v_call: TRBV5-1
j_call: TRBJ2-1
clone_size: once
cdr3_aa: CASSPVAGRYNEQFF

v_call: TRBV29-1
j_call: TRBJ1-1
clone_size: -
cdr3_aa: CSVWPGQGAIWSAFF

v_call: TRBV5-4
j_call: TRBJ2-5
clone_size: few
cdr3_aa: CASSLEGRQRTQYF

v_call: TRBV18
j_call: TRBJ1-1
clone_size: -
cdr3_aa: CASSPMGNTEAFF

v_call: TRBV13
j_call: TRBJ1-4
clone_size: few
cdr3_aa: CASSLAGGSFNEKLFF

v_call: TRBV7-3
j_call: TRBJ1-2
clone_size: -
cdr3_aa: CASSPGTAYGYTF

v_call: TRBV20-1
j_call: TRBJ2-5
clone_size: few
cdr3_aa: CSARDRAGVRETQYF

v_call: TRBV10-3
j_call: TRBJ2-7
clone_size: once
cdr3_aa: CAISEVGGYEEYF

v_call: TRBV18
j_call: TRBJ2-1
clone_size: few
cdr3_aa: CASSSEIAGEGEQFF

v_call: TRBV19
j_call: TRBJ1-3
clone_size: -
cdr3_aa: CASSIGDSVNTIYF

v_call: TRBV10-3
j_call: TRBJ2-1
clone_size: -
cdr3_aa: CAISESRRYDEQFF

v_call: TRBV20-1
j_call: TRBJ1-1
clone_size: -
cdr3_aa: CSASSSMNTEAFF

v_call: TRBV20-1
j_call: TRBJ2-3
clone_size: few
cdr3_aa: CSAHRGREPTDTQYF

v_call: TRBV18
j_call: TRBJ2-1
clone_size: -
cdr3_aa: CASSLTSENEQFF

v_call: TRBV15
j_call: TRBJ2-5
clone_size: -
cdr3_aa: CATSRERQRETQYF

v_call: TRBV10-3
j_call: TRBJ2-1
clone_size: -
cdr3_aa: CAIRTVAGGWYEQFF

v_call: TRBV6-1
j_call: TRBJ1-5
clone_size: -
cdr3_aa: CASSGTGQQPQHF